Described below is a single TCR beta chain sequence and its context. The entry originates in a study of shared clonotypes between healthy human individuals. Donors included only healthy HIV-negative adults lacking recent acute infections or vaccinations. In germline, CDR1 is SEHNR, CDR2 FQNEAQ (reference sequence). Trimming cost V 4 bases and J 3 bases, with 13 bases left between them. This CDR3 has 14 residues. Clones were sequenced by immunoSEQ multiplex PCR, and TCRdb holds only the in-frame ones, with some missing. The top ten clones hold 0.35% to 0.45% of a sample with 2.3 million or so clones, approximately 95% of them seen once.

This rearrangement joins TRBV7-9 to TRBJ2-7, with D tentatively TRBD1 (6 bases). Material: naive CD4+ T cells from PBMCs. The subset here: CD45RA+ positively selected. This sequence was found in a man aged 18-30 years in good health. Some clones in this sample may be carry-over from other donors' samples. CDR3 region: CASSSKGEGYEQYF. In nucleotides, the CDR3 is TGTGCCAGCAGCTCCAAGGGGGAAGGCTACGAGCAGTACTTC.